This T cell receptor beta chain originates from a study of blood T cell repertoires in COVID-19. Study information: COVID-19 samples from acute and convalescent phases originated in the United States, Italy and Spain. T cells, B-cell-depleted T cells, or PBMCs provided the cDNA or gDNA that served as material.

This clone was observed a handful of times. This CDR3 is built from 15 residues. The V gene lost 3 bases and the J gene lost 0 bases, with 10 bases spanning the gap. From germline, CDR1 is MNHEY and CDR2 SVGAGI. Original processing methods: Amplification of reference gene primers provided the estimated nucleated cell counts. Method: immunoSEQ multiplex PCR; TCRdb's copy keeps in-frame clones and lacks some. That table gives V, J and clone size, and the DNA gave D and trimming. The data hold 170,000 or so clones, with roughly 75% observed a single time. This chain uses TRBV6-5 with TRBJ2-3; a possible D gene is TRBD1 (6 bases). The sample was peripheral blood. The receptor was isolated from a man between 65 and 80 years old with active or convalescent COVID-19. The CDR3 nucleotides read TGTGCCAGCAGTTATAGGGACATAAGCACAGATACGCAGTATTTT. Translated, it gives CASSYRDISTDTQYF.